This TCR beta chain was recovered during a study of radiotherapy plus CTLA-4 blockade in lung cancer. For the study at large: Disease control was seen in about 30% of patients, objective responses in 15% to 20%. Overall study findings and caveats: Early blood T cell clone dynamics, with interferon-beta, were reported to best predict response. Radiotherapy was combined with ipilimumab, and tumor-derived TCR clones then expanded in blood.

Points on this clone: Antigen unknown.

Alongside CTLA-4 blockade with ipilimumab, patients with chemo-refractory metastatic non-small-cell lung cancer received focal radiation. The germline CDR1 and CDR2 sequences are SGHVS and FQNEAQ. The CDR3 covers 15 residues. Unmatched junction bases numbered 9, after V lost 5 bases and J lost 7 bases. Assay used: immunoSEQ multiplex PCR; TCRdb lists only in-frame clones, some missing. The table lists approximately 50,000 clones, approximately 70% of them singletons. The sequences come from peripheral blood, collected from a patient treated with radiotherapy plus ipilimumab. The V and J genes are TRBV7-8 and TRBJ2-1; 9 positions match TRBD2. The sequence was obtained from a human donor with non-small cell lung cancer who had a complete response to radiotherapy plus ipilimumab. The CDR3: CASSPGTSNLNEQFF. In nucleotides, the CDR3 is TGTGCCAGCAGCCCAGGGACTAGCAACCTTAATGAGCAGTTCTTC.